Listed here is a single T cell receptor beta chain. One base away lies a much larger clone, so this may be a sequencing read error. Time point of the sample: patch test 1, 2 weeks after DPC sensitization. This sample's treatment: therapeutic diphenylcyclopropenone sensitization with weekly scalp DPC. The sample is drawn from a study of human T cells and chemical hapten exposure. On the study more broadly: Read at 6 days, the patch tests placed 0.01% DPC on the upper back. Chiefly female patients presented with alopecia areata, totalis or universalis.

TCRdb reprocessed the RACE reads via MiXCR and lists one record per CDR3 protein. Among over 45,000 distinct CDR3 sequences listed, approximately 8.6% were seen once. The V and J ends lost 6 bases and 0 bases respectively, with 11 bases between them. The CDR3 extends over 14 amino acids. The material was whole blood, obtained in connection with sensitization to the hapten diphenylcyclopropenone (DPC). V usage is TRBV12-3 or TRBV12-4 and J usage is TRBJ1-2, with D tentatively TRBD1 (5 bases). This sequence originates from a woman in her thirties or forties with alopecia areata. Some clones in this sample may be carry-over from other donors' samples. The CDR3 loop is CASRSVTANYGYTF. The CDR3 DNA is TGTGCCAGCAGATCTGTGACAGCTAACTATGGCTACACCTTC.